What follows describes a single T cell receptor beta chain. The antigen is unknown. The sample is drawn from a study of cytomegalovirus exposure and HLA in healthy donors. The overall study: A prior study identified approximately 120 million unique TCR beta sequences from 190 million or so T cells.

Primers: 60 Vbeta forward and 13 Jbeta reverse. This table comes from immunoSEQ multiplex PCR, and its TCRdb copy is limited to in-frame clones, with some not included. The sample includes approximately 130,000 clones, around 75% of them seen just once. General study points: Later, an analysis showed that TCR beta chains associated with HLA were more clonally expanded than others that were equally common. The authors later linked a missense DCLRE1C variant to TCR beta V- and J-gene trimming.

This CDR3 is 13 amino acids long. Germline V lookup: CDR1 ENHRY, CDR2 SYGVKD. The V gene lost 0 bases and the J gene lost 6 bases, with 8 bases spanning the gap. The chain recombines TRBV10-3 with TRBJ1-2; D gene unclear. Sequenced: PBMCs. The origin of this receptor is a man younger than 40 in good health and CMV-seronegative. The CDR3 coding sequence is TGTGCCATCAGTGAGTCGGTAGCCCATGGCTACACCTTC. Amino acids: CAISESVAHGYTF.